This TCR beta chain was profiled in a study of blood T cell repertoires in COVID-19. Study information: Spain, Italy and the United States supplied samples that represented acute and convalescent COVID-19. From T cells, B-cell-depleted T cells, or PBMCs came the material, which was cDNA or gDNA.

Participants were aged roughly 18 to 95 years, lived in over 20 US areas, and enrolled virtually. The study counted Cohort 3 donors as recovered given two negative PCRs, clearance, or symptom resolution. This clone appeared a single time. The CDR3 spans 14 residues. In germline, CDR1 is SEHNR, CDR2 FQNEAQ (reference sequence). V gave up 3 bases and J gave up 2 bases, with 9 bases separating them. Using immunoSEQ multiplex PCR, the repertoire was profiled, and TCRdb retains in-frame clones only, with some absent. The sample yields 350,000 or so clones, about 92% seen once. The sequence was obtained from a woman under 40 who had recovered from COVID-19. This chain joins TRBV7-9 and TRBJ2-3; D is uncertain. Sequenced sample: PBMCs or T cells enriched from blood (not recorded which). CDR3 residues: CASSFLGITDTQYF. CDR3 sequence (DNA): TGTGCCAGCAGCTTCTTGGGCATCACAGATACGCAGTATTTT.